One T cell receptor beta chain is described in this entry. The sample originates from a study of blood T cell repertoires in COVID-19. About the study: Samples came from the United States, Italy and Spain, spanning acute and convalescent COVID-19.

Data came from immunoSEQ multiplex PCR; TCRdb stores just in-frame clones and leaves some out. The sample holds some 150,000 clones; 84% are singletons and the top ten take 35% to 55%. Germline V gives CDR1 KGHDR, CDR2 SFDVKD. This CDR3 contains 13 residues. The TCR was taken from a human donor in a cohort sampled during active COVID-19. The rearrangement joins TRBV24-1 to TRBJ2-7, with 7 nucleotides matching TRBD1. The sample taken for sequencing was peripheral blood. The CDR3, as DNA: TGTGCGTTATTTCAGACAGGGCAACCCGAGCAGTACGTC. Amino acid sequence: CALFQTGQPEQYV.